The present T cell receptor beta chain was sequenced within a study of CD8+ T cells in alopecia areata. Looking at the study overall: Tofacitinib was given for 6 to 18 months, then stopped for 6 months.

As regards this clone: No antigen is known for it.

The CDR3 length is 14 residues. Trimming cost V 2 bases and J 8 bases, with 13 bases left between them. CDR1 GTSNPN and CDR2 SVGIG come from the germline V gene (reference sequence). Extracted RNA was reverse transcribed, and the resulting cDNA served as sequencing template. TCRdb's copy holds only in-frame clones and misses some; the assay was immunoSEQ multiplex PCR. The profile covers roughly 200,000 clones, with about three fifths appearing a single time and 3% to 4% taken by the ten largest. Indicated treatment: oral pan-JAK inhibitor, 5-10 mg twice daily. Alopecia areata patients gave lesional scalp punch biopsies and peripheral blood samples. Whole-study findings and limits: Lesional tissue from the scalp (especially in alopecia totalis/universalis) showed higher clonality than normal scalp.

The source is a human donor with alopecia areata. The source was CD4+ T cells sorted from blood, collected at week 4, from a patient treated with tofacitinib. The chain couples TRBV30 to TRBJ1-6, with D unresolved. The CDR3 loop reads CAWSPIASDSPLHF. DNA of the CDR3: TGTGCCTGGAGTCCCATTGCCTCGGATTCACCCCTCCACTTT.